This T cell receptor (beta chain) was captured in a study of T-cell reconstitution after alpha-beta-depleted transplantation in children. This clonotype has a count of ten or more. The germline V gene encodes CDR1 SQVTM and CDR2 ANQGSEA. The V end lost 4 bases, the J end lost 6 bases, and 13 bases lay between the germline ends. The CDR3 totals 13 residues. As it was prepared, the TCRbeta library received unique molecular identifiers. TCRdb re-called the PCR reads with MiXCR, one entry per CDR3 protein. This sample has roughly 200,000 distinct CDR3 sequences; 11% occur once, and the top ten carry under 30%.

Specimen: PBMCs, collected before TCRalphabeta/CD19-depleted stem cell transplant. This clonotype was sampled from a child younger than two with acute myeloid leukemia, due to receive a stem cell transplant. The chain employs TRBV29-1 and TRBJ1-5; the D gene is possibly TRBD1 (5 bases). CDR3 sequence (DNA): TGCAGCGTTGCTCAGGGTGAACTTCAGCCCCAGCATTTT. It specifies CSVAQGELQPQHF.